This TCR beta chain is drawn from a study of a mutant IDH1 vaccine in newly diagnosed glioma. Study overall: The vaccination schedule gave patients eight doses in weeks 1, 3, 5, 7, 11, 15, 19 and 23. Treated patients, approximately 60% male and about 38% female, averaged approximately 40 years of age.

Libraries were prepared by immunoSEQ multiplex PCR; TCRdb keeps only in-frame clonotypes and omits some of them. The sample lists over 95,000 clones, 90% occurring once. Of note for this clone: The target antigen is unknown.

The time point here: week 11, during vaccination. Each dose of the vaccine consisted of 300 ug of mutant IDH1 20-mer peptide, with topical imiquimod. The CDR3 is 15 residues long. CDR1 MNHEY and CDR2 SVGAGI come from the germline V gene. Trimming took 6 bases from V and 9 from J, leaving 21 bases between them. The gene calls are TRBV6-5 and TRBJ2-1, with no clear D. The specimen was PBMCs, collected from a glioma patient whose treatment included an IDH1 peptide vaccine. The receptor was isolated from a woman between 50 and 59 years old with glioma. The CDR3 sequence: CASSSFSQIYGEQFF. CDR3 sequence (DNA): TGTGCCAGCAGCTCGTTTAGCCAAATCTACGGTGAGCAGTTCTTC.